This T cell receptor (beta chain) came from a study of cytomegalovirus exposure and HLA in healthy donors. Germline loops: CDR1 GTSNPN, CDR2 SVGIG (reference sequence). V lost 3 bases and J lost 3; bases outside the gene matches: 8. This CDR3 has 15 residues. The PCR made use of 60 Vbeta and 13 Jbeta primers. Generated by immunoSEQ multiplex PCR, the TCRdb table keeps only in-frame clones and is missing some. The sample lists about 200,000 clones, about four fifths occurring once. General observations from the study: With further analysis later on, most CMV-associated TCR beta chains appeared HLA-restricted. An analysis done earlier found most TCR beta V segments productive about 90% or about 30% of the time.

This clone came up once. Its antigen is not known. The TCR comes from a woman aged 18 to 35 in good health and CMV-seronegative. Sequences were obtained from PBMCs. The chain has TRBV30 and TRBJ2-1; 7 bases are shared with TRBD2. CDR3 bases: TGTGCCTGGAGCACACCCCTAGCGGACTACAATGAGCAGTTCTTC. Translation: CAWSTPLADYNEQFF.